Listed below are T cell receptor beta chains from one sample, sequenced in a study of OX40 agonist ivuxolimab in advanced cancers. Clones were sequenced by immunoSEQ multiplex PCR, and TCRdb holds only the in-frame ones, with some missing. The table records around 26,000 clones, just over 90% of them present only once. The sequences come from CD4+ or CD8+ T cells sorted from blood, collected in a trial of the OX40 agonist ivuxolimab. The receptors originated from an adult with an advanced solid tumor such as melanoma, head and neck, liver or kidney cancer. Both conserved end residues are part of each CDR3. Each record gives: V gene, D gene, J gene, clone size, CDR3 protein, CDR3 DNA. D genes are given only for firm matches. The size entry is marked missing in some rows and otherwise reads once, few, many or a size class.

TRBV9	TRBD2	TRBJ2-6	NA	CASSVSSGGAGANVLTF	TGTGCCAGCAGCGTATCCAGCGGGGGGGCTGGGGCCAACGTCCTGACTTTC
TRBV28	NA	TRBJ2-6	NA	CASSFGSPSGANVLTF	TGTGCCAGCAGTTTTGGATCCCCCTCTGGGGCCAACGTCCTGACTTTC
TRBV28	NA	TRBJ2-3	NA	CASTNQRLAGDTQYF	TGTGCCAGCACTAACCAGCGGCTGGCGGGGGATACGCAGTATTTT
TRBV4-1	NA	TRBJ2-5	NA	CASSQGIGAQYF	TGCGCCAGCAGCCAAGGGATAGGGGCCCAGTACTTC
TRBV11-2	NA	TRBJ2-2	NA	CASSVAGFIGELFF	TGTGCCAGCAGCGTAGCAGGGTTTATCGGGGAGCTGTTTTTT
TRBV5-1	TRBD1	TRBJ1-4	NA	CASSFQGAGEKLFF	TGCGCCAGCAGCTTTCAGGGGGCGGGTGAAAAACTGTTTTTT
TRBV30	TRBD1	TRBJ1-6	NA	CASTGQPNSPLHF	TGTGCCTCTACGGGACAGCCCAATTCACCCCTCCACTTT
TRBV30	NA	TRBJ2-7	NA	CAWSVSRIYEQYF	TGTGCCTGGAGTGTATCTAGGATCTACGAGCAGTACTTC
TRBV29-1	TRBD1	TRBJ1-1	NA	CSVAPEDREAFF	TGCAGCGTTGCCCCCGAGGACAGGGAGGCTTTCTTT
TRBV27	NA	TRBJ1-1	NA	CASSLKAISAIVDTEAFF	TGTGCCAGCAGTTTAAAGGCGATCAGCGCAATTGTCGACACTGAAGCTTTCTTT
TRBV7-9	NA	TRBJ2-3	NA	CASSFERRNLDTQYF	TGTGCCAGCAGCTTTGAAAGACGCAATTTGGATACGCAGTATTTT
TRBV30	TRBD1	TRBJ2-3	NA	CAWGAFSPGRGPTDTQYF	TGTGCCTGGGGTGCCTTCTCCCCCGGCAGGGGGCCGACAGATACGCAGTATTTT
TRBV7-9	TRBD2	TRBJ2-3	NA	CASSLGTISTDTQYF	TGTGCCAGCAGCCTAGGGACTATTAGCACAGATACGCAGTATTTT
TRBV7-2	NA	TRBJ2-7	few	CASSPRAPITYEQYF	TGTGCCAGCAGCCCGCGGGCACCCATCACCTACGAGCAGTACTTC
TRBV11-2	NA	TRBJ1-2	NA	CASSSQPRYGYTF	TGTGCCAGCAGCTCACAGCCACGGTATGGCTACACCTTC
TRBV11-3	NA	TRBJ2-7	NA	CASSLGGSYEQYF	TGTGCCAGCAGCTTAGGGGGCAGCTACGAGCAGTACTTC
TRBV5-4	NA	TRBJ1-1	once	CASSLLGGLNTEAFF	TGTGCCAGCAGCTTGCTTGGCGGCCTGAACACTGAAGCTTTCTTT
TRBV5-1	NA	TRBJ2-3	NA	CASSYHFPGADTQYF	TGCGCCAGCAGCTACCACTTCCCCGGGGCAGATACGCAGTATTTT
TRBV6-5	NA	TRBJ2-7	NA	CASSYEGRGSYEQYF	TGTGCCAGCAGTTACGAGGGAAGGGGCTCCTACGAGCAGTACTTC
TRBV4-2	NA	TRBJ1-5	NA	CASSPSDSAVNYQPQHF	TGTGCCAGCAGCCCCTCTGATTCTGCAGTAAATTATCAGCCCCAGCATTTT
TRBV5-5	NA	TRBJ2-1	NA	CASSLVSASDEQFF	TGTGCCAGCAGCTTGGTATCGGCCTCAGATGAGCAGTTCTTC
TRBV5-1	NA	TRBJ2-5	NA	CASSPTQETQYF	TGCGCCAGCAGCCCCACCCAAGAGACCCAGTACTTC
TRBV14	NA	TRBJ2-5	NA	CASSQAGEGVGTQYF	TGTGCCAGCAGCCAAGCGGGTGAAGGGGTTGGGACCCAGTACTTC
TRBV20-1	NA	TRBJ2-3	NA	CSARLTDTQYF	TGCAGTGCTAGACTCACAGATACGCAGTATTTT
TRBV4-1	TRBD1	TRBJ2-7	medium-sized	CASSQERQGAAYEQYF	TGCGCCAGCAGCCAAGAACGACAGGGGGCGGCCTACGAGCAGTACTTC
TRBV19	NA	TRBJ1-5	NA	CASSFGGTLNQPQHF	TGTGCCAGTAGTTTCGGCGGGACGCTCAATCAGCCCCAGCATTTT
TRBV5-1	NA	TRBJ2-1	NA	CASSLARTTGDEQFF	TGCGCCAGCAGCTTGGCAAGGACCACCGGCGATGAGCAGTTCTTC
TRBV6-5	NA	TRBJ2-7	NA	CASSSFFGISYEQYF	TGTGCCAGCAGTTCCTTTTTTGGGATATCCTACGAGCAGTACTTC
TRBV28	NA	TRBJ2-1	NA	CASSRGTAYNEQFF	TGTGCCAGCAGTCGAGGGACTGCTTACAATGAGCAGTTCTTC
TRBV6-1	NA	TRBJ2-3	NA	CASSEGGGGGDTQYF	TGTGCCAGCAGTGAAGGTGGAGGGGGGGGAGATACGCAGTATTTT
TRBV6-4	NA	TRBJ1-3	NA	CASSDSRRLTGNTIYF	TGTGCCAGCAGTGACTCACGGCGGCTTACTGGAAACACCATATATTTT
TRBV18	NA	TRBJ1-3	NA	CASTLGGSGNTIYF	TGTGCCAGCACCTTAGGAGGCTCTGGAAACACCATATATTTT
TRBV2	NA	TRBJ2-6	NA	CASSPGRSGANVLTF	TGTGCCAGCAGCCCGGGACGATCGGGGGCCAACGTCCTGACTTTC
TRBV11-2	TRBD2	TRBJ2-7	NA	CASSLAVRSYEQYF	TGTGCCAGCAGCCTAGCGGTCCGCTCCTACGAGCAGTACTTC
TRBV5-1	NA	TRBJ1-5	once	CASSPAAGEGQPQHF	TGCGCCAGCAGCCCGGCGGCGGGGGAAGGGCAGCCCCAGCATTTT
TRBV5-4	TRBD1	TRBJ1-2	NA	CASSRDRLNYGYTF	TGTGCCAGCAGCCGGGACAGACTTAACTATGGCTACACCTTC